This TCR beta chain was profiled in a study of shared clonotypes between healthy human individuals. V was clipped by 2 bases and J by 4 bases, with 8 bases between them. CDR1 and CDR2 from the germline V gene are MGHRA and YSYEKL. This CDR3 spans 13 amino acids. This table comes from immunoSEQ multiplex PCR, and its TCRdb copy is limited to in-frame clones, with some not included. The sample holds a few million clones, approximately 95% seen once. Sequencing was performed on naive CD4+ T cells from PBMCs. Subset in this sample: CD45RA+ positively selected. The chain uses TRBV4-1 and TRBJ2-5, with D perhaps TRBD1 or TRBD2 (5 bases each). This receptor was obtained from a man aged 18-30 years in good health. Some clones in this sample may be carry-over from other donors' samples. The CDR3, as DNA: TGCGCCAGCAGCCAAACCGGGACAGAGACCCAGTACTTC. This sequence encodes CASSQTGTETQYF.